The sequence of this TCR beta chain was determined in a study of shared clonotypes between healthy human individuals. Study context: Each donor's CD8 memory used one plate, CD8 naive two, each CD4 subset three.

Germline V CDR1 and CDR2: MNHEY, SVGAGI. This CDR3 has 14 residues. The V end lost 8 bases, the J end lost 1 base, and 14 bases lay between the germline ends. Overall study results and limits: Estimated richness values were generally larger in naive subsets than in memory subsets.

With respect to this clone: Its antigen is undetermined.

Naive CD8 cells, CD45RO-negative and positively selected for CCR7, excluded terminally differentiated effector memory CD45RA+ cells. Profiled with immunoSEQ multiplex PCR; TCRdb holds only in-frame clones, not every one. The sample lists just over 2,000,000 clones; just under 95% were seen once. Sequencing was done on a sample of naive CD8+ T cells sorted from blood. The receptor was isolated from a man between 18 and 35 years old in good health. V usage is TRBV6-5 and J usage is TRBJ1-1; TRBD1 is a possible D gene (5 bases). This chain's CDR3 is CASGSLTENTEAFF. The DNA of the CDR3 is TGTGCCAGCGGATCCCTGACAGAGAACACTGAAGCTTTCTTT.